The 14 T cell receptor beta chains below were found in one sample sequenced in a study of blood T cell repertoires in COVID-19 (dated by TCRdb to the early 2020s). The library was built by means of the immunoSEQ multiplex PCR assay. Entries here come from immuneACCESS through TCRdb and include only in-frame sequences with V and J called. Some clones fail to appear in such tables; in the studies checked, an unresolved V gene covers under half of the shortfall, and the cause of the remainder is unknown. Across this sample there are 80,000 to 95,000 clones, with around 86% seen only once. Clones ranked in the top ten supply about 15% of the sample. The sample taken for sequencing was peripheral blood. The receptors were sampled from a woman older than 75 with active or convalescent COVID-19.

For the CDR3, the DNA is TGCGCCCGGGGGAGGGCAGAGACCCAGTACTTC. Amino acids: CARGRAETQYF. The V call is TRBV20-1, the J call TRBJ2-5, with 7 bases lining up with TRBD2. This CDR3 has 11 residues. Germline loops: CDR1 DFQATT, CDR2 SNEGSKA (reference sequence).

The gene calls are TRBV6-2 or TRBV6-3 and TRBJ2-2, with TRBD2 matching 9 bases. CDR1 is MNHEY and CDR2 is SVGEGT in the germline V gene. After removal of 5 bases from V and 7 bases from J, the junction contained 17 bases not matched to a gene. The CDR3 has 18 residues. DNA for the CDR3: TGTGCCAGCAGTCTCCTCGGCGGGGGGGCCGGTCTTAACGGGGAGCTGTTTTTT. Its translation is CASSLLGGGAGLNGELFF.

The V call is TRBV30, the J call TRBJ2-7; D may be TRBD2 (5 bases). The CDR3 is 15 amino acids. Germline V lookup: CDR1 GTSNPN, CDR2 SVGIG (reference sequence). V was pared by 4 bases and J by 0 bases, with 16 bases between. In nucleotides, the CDR3 is TGTGCCTGGACCCACCTAGCAGGTAGCTCCTACGAGCAGTACTTC. Protein: CAWTHLAGSSYEQYF.

A few counts support this clone. The rearrangement joins TRBV18 to TRBJ2-7, with 7 bases fitting TRBD1. V lost 1 base and J lost 5; bases outside the gene matches: 2. The CDR3 is 13 amino acids. Germline CDR1 reads KGHSH; CDR2 reads LQKENI. CDR3 coding DNA: TGTGCCAGCTCACCACGACAGGGCCACGAGCAGTACTTC. Encoded protein: CASSPRQGHEQYF.

The chain carries TRBV19 and TRBJ2-7, with 12 bases aligning to TRBD2. Germline-derived CDR1 and CDR2 are LNHDA and SQIVND (reference sequence). Germline trimming cut 7 bases from V and 5 bases from J; bases unmatched to any gene: 6. This CDR3 has 14 amino acids. This CDR3 is CASTQTSGSHEQYF. The CDR3, as DNA: TGTGCCAGTACCCAGACTAGCGGGAGCCACGAGCAGTACTTC.

This clone has more than one count but fewer than ten. This chain links TRBV11-2 with TRBJ2-2; D unresolved. The CDR3 has 14 amino acids. Trimming took off 1 base at V and 5 bases at J, with 8 bases between the two ends. In germline, CDR1 is SGHAT, CDR2 FQNNGV. CDR3 sequence reads: CASSLATTTGELFF. The DNA for the CDR3 is TGTGCCAGCAGCTTAGCGACAACAACCGGGGAGCTGTTTTTT.

This chain uses TRBV19 with TRBJ1-1; 10 bases are shared with TRBD1. Germline V lookup: CDR1 LNHDA, CDR2 SQIVND (reference sequence). The CDR3 is 15 amino acids. V dropped 4 bases and J dropped 4; count of bases not matched to a gene: 6. CDR3 coding DNA: TGTGCCAGTAGTAAGACGCGGACAGGGGGCACTGAAGCTTTCTTT. This encodes CASSKTRTGGTEAFF.

This chain joins TRBV7-3 and TRBJ2-1, with D maybe TRBD2 (6 bases). Trimming cost V 2 bases and J 12 bases, with 14 bases left between them. Germline V gives CDR1 SGHTA, CDR2 FQGTGA. The CDR3 spans 13 residues. The CDR3 nucleotides read TGTGCCAGCAGCTTATCCAGCTCCGGGGGGCAGTTCTTC. Encoded protein: CASSLSSSGGQFF. The full variable domain, completed using reference TRBV7-3 and TRBJ2-1, is GAGVSQTPSNKVTEKGKYVELRCDPISGHTALYWYRQSLGQGPEFLIYFQGTGAADDSGLPNDRFFAVRPEGSVSTLKIQRTERGDSAVYLCASSLSSSGGQFFGPGTRLTVL.

The V gene is TRBV30, the J gene TRBJ2-3; no firm D call. In germline, CDR1 is GTSNPN, CDR2 SVGIG (reference sequence). The CDR3 consists of 14 residues. Trimming removed 1 base from V and 2 bases from J, with 10 bases in between. The CDR3 DNA reads TGTGCCTGGAGTGCTAGGCTCTCCACAGATACGCAGTATTTT. Amino acids: CAWSARLSTDTQYF.

The chain employs TRBV2 and TRBJ2-1; the match to TRBD1 covers 11 bases. V shed 4 bases and J 8 bases; nucleotides not matched to a gene: 13. CDR1 is SNHLY and CDR2 is FYNNEI in the germline V gene. The CDR3 runs to 17 residues. For the CDR3, the DNA is TGTGCCAGCAGTGCGGGCCTTGGACAGGGGGCTAGGGATGAGCAGTTCTTC. This gives the protein CASSAGLGQGARDEQFF.

The J gene is TRBJ2-3, the V gene TRBV9; TRBD1 agrees at 8 bases. The trim removed 6 bases at V and 6 bases at J, leaving 9 bases unmatched. Germline V gene data show CDR1 as SGDLS and CDR2 as YYNGEE. The CDR3 covers 14 residues. CDR3 in amino acids: CASTGTGSTDTQYF. In DNA, the CDR3 is TGTGCCAGCACCGGGACAGGATCCACTGATACGCAGTATTTT.

This sequence joins TRBV2 and TRBJ2-2, with D possibly being TRBD1 (6 bases). CDR3 length equals 20 residues. V lost 6 bases, J lost 0 bases, and 26 bases lay in between. CDR1 SNHLY and CDR2 FYNNEI come from the germline V gene. The CDR3 spells CASRPYIGQIINANTGELFF. The CDR3 coding sequence is TGTGCCAGCAGACCTTACATTGGACAGATTATTAATGCGAACACCGGGGAGCTGTTTTTT.

The chain recombines TRBV10-1 with TRBJ1-6, with TRBD1 as a possible D gene (5 bases). This CDR3 is built from 18 residues. V lost 7 bases and J lost 10, with 29 bases in between. In germline, CDR1 is WNHNN, CDR2 SYGVQD (reference sequence). CDR3 loop: CASKFCFIGWRGRSPLHF. In DNA, the CDR3 is TGCGCCAGCAAATTTTGTTTCATCGGCTGGAGGGGAAGGTCACCCCTCCACTTT.

This chain connects TRBV7-8 to TRBJ2-3, with 11 bases matching TRBD1. The junction had 14 bases not matched to a gene; V was cut back by 4 bases and J by 5 bases. Germline V gene data show CDR1 as SGHVS and CDR2 as FQNEAQ. CDR3 size: 18 residues. The CDR3, as DNA: TGTGCCAGCAGCTGGGAAGAACCCGGACAGGGGGCAAGAGATACGCAGTATTTT. It codes for CASSWEEPGQGARDTQYF.